The source of this TCR beta chain is a study of blood T cell repertoires in COVID-19 (dated by TCRdb to 2018 to 2021). Concerning the study at large: The collaborator samples originated in the United States, Italy and Spain and spanned the acute and convalescent phases of COVID-19. The material from the prospective study consisted of cDNA or gDNA derived from T cells, B-cell-depleted T cells, or PBMCs. Deeply sampled blood TCRbeta repertoires from subjects exposed to, actively infected with, or recovered from COVID-19 were included in the dataset. A freely available public database, intended as a resource for researchers studying the immune response to SARS-CoV-2, is where the repertoires were released. The samples were drawn from two sources: the first 160 participants of the ongoing ImmuneRACE study, and 950 to 1,500 subjects contributed by 6 global collaborators. Sample metadata almost always included a de-identified subject ID, COVID-19 status, age in years and sex. HLA class I and class II types, where available, came from metadata supplied by the sample provider rather than from assay-based typing. The research as a whole found: How much clinical and demographic metadata was included differed by source and by participant, and the metadata was provided uncurated.

Trimming takes 5 bases from V and 0 bases from J, and the germline ends sit 13 bases apart. CDR1 and CDR2 are read off the germline V gene as SGHTA and FQGNSA. The CDR3 has 15 amino acids, counting the end cysteine and phenylalanine. Only the CDR3 DNA stays, 45 bases, in frame from base 1. Note on this clone: The antigen it recognizes is unknown. Base qualities are not provided; no much larger clone lies one nucleotide away.

TCRbeta CDR3 regions were amplified from genomic DNA using the immunoSEQ Assay, a bias-controlled multiplex PCR. As for how the authors treated the data: Within the assay, amplification of reference gene primers was used to estimate how many nucleated cells each sample contained. To quantify the absolute abundance of each unique TCRbeta CDR3 rearrangement, sequence reads were collapsed and filtered. Productive Simpson clonality was computed per sample as the square root of Simpson's diversity index over productive rearrangements. Here the immuneACCESS table is served through TCRdb, limited to in-frame sequences with V and J called. Missing clones are a known gap in these copies; in checked studies unresolved V genes cover under half, and the rest lacks a known reason. The V and J calls and clone size are taken from that table; D and trimming were inferred from the DNA. A total of 250,000 to 400,000 clones appear in this sample, around 88% of them only once. The ten largest clonotypes hold 1.6% of the sample.

In Seattle, one collaborating source enrolled patients while the infection was active and tracked those patients longitudinally over the course of disease. The collaborating institutions used their own protocols to collect whole blood in K2EDTA tubes. Collaborator samples were shipped for TCRbeta analysis as frozen whole blood, isolated PBMCs, or DNA extracted from either sample type. Sequenced input: peripheral blood. The receptor chain draws on TRBV7-2 and TRBJ1-1; confidence is insufficient to name the D gene. The TCR originated in a woman aged 25-40 years with COVID-19, enrolled during active disease. CDR3 region: CASSPEAALNTEAFF. The sequenced DNA is TGTGCCAGCAGCCCAGAGGCAGCCTTGAACACTGAAGCTTTCTTT. With the rest looked up from the reference TRBV7-2 and TRBJ1-1 genes rather than sequenced, the full variable domain is GAGVSQSPSNKVTEKGKDVELRCDPISGHTALYWYRQSLGQGLEFLIYFQGNSAPDKSGLPSDRFSAERTGGSVSTLTIQRTQQEDSAVYLCASSPEAALNTEAFFGQGTRLTVV.